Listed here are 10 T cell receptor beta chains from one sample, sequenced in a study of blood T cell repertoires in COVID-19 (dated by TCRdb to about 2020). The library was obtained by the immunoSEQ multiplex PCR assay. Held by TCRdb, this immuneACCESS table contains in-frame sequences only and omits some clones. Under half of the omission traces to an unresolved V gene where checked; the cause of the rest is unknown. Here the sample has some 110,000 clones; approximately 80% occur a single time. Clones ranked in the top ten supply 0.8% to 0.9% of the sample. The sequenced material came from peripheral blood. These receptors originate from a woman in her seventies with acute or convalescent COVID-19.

CDR3: CASSDRGPPTDTQYF. For the CDR3, the DNA is TGCGCCAGCAGTGACAGGGGGCCTCCCACAGATACGCAGTATTTT. The chain joins TRBV5-1 to TRBJ2-3, with 10 bases aligning to TRBD1. V was pared by 5 bases and J by 2 bases, with 5 bases of the junction left unmatched. This CDR3 has 15 residues. Looked up from germline, CDR1 is SGHRS and CDR2 is YFSETQ.

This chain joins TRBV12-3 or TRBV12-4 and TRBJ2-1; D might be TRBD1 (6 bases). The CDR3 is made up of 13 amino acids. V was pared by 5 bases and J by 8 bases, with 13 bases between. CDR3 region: CASSLQGIDEQFF. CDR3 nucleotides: TGTGCCAGCAGTCTACAGGGAATCGATGAGCAGTTCTTC.

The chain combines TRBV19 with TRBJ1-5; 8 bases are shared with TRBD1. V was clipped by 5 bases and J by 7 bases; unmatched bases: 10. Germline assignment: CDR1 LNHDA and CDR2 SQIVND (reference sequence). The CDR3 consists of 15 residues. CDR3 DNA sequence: TGTGCCAGTAGTCTACTAGGACAGGGAGGGCAGCCCCAGCATTTT. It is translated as CASSLLGQGGQPQHF.

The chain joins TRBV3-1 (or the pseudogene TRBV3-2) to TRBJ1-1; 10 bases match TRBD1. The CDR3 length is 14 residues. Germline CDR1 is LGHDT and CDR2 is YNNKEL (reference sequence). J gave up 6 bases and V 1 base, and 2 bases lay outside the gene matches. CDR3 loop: CASSQGQGAAEAFF. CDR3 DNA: TGTGCCAGCAGCCAAGGACAGGGGGCGGCTGAAGCTTTCTTT.

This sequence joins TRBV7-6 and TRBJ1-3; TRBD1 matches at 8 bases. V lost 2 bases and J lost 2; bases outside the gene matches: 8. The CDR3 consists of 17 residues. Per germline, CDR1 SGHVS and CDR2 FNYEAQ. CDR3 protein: CASSLSGQGGTGNTIYF. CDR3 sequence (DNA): TGTGCCAGCAGCTTAAGCGGACAGGGAGGAACTGGAAACACCATATATTTT.

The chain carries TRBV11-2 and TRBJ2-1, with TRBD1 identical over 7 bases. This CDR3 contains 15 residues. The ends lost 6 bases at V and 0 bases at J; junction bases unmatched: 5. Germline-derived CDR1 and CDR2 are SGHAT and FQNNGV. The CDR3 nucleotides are TGTGCCAGCAGATTGACAGGGATCTCCTACAATGAGCAGTTCTTC. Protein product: CASRLTGISYNEQFF.

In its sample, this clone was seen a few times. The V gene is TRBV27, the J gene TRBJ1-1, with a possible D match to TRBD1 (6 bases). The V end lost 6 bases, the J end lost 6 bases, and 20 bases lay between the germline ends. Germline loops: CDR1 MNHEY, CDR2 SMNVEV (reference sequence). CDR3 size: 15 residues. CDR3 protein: CASSESTGKSSEAFF. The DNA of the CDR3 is TGTGCCAGCAGCGAATCCACAGGGAAATCGTCTGAAGCTTTCTTT.

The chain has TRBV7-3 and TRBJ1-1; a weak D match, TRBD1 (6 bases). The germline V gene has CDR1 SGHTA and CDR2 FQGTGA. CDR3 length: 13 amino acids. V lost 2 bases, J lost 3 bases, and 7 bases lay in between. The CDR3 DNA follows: TGTGCCAGCAGCTTACAGGGGTACACTGAAGCTTTCTTT. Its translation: CASSLQGYTEAFF.

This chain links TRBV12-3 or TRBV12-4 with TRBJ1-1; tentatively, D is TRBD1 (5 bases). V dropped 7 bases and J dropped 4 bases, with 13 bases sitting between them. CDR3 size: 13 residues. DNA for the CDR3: TGTGCCAGCAATTTCTTAGGGGTCACTGAAGCTTTCTTT. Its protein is CASNFLGVTEAFF.

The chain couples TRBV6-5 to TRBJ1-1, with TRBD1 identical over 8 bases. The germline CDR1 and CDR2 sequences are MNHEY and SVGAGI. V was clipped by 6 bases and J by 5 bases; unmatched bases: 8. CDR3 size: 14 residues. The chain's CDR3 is CASRPPGGATEAFF. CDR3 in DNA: TGTGCCAGCAGGCCCCCAGGGGGCGCAACTGAAGCTTTCTTT.